This is a list of T cell receptor beta chains from one sample in a study of response to subunit inactivated influenza vaccine. TCRdb independently ran MiXCR on the RT-PCR reads; one entry per CDR3 protein. The sample contains around 200,000 distinct CDR3 sequences, approximately 15% of which appear only once. The starting material was CD8+ T cells sorted from PBMCs, obtained more than 4 days after vaccination. All receptors derive from a man aged 45-65 years who received an inactivated influenza vaccine. Both conserved end residues are part of each CDR3. D genes are given only for firm matches. Part of the rows lack a size; the others show once, few, many or a class for expanded clones.

abundance: few; d_gene: .; v_gene: TRBV28; j_gene: TRBJ2-7; CDR3aa: CASSLFITGRGYEQYF; CDR3nt: TGTGCCAGCAGTTTATTTATAACAGGGAGGGGATACGAGCAGTACTTC
abundance: .; d_gene: TRBD1; v_gene: TRBV6-2/TRBV6-3; j_gene: TRBJ2-1; CDR3aa: CASSQLRGLNEQFF; CDR3nt: TGTGCCAGCAGCCAACTCAGGGGGCTCAATGAGCAGTTCTTC
abundance: .; d_gene: .; v_gene: TRBV6-5; j_gene: TRBJ2-7; CDR3aa: CASSYGQGAHEQYF; CDR3nt: TGTGCCAGCAGTTACGGCCAGGGCGCCCACGAGCAGTACTTC
abundance: .; d_gene: TRBD2; v_gene: TRBV7-6; j_gene: TRBJ2-7; CDR3aa: CASSLRTSDSYEQYF; CDR3nt: TGTGCCAGCAGCTTACGCACTAGCGATTCCTACGAGCAGTACTTC
abundance: .; d_gene: .; v_gene: TRBV10-2; j_gene: TRBJ2-5; CDR3aa: CASSEGLFYEETQYF; CDR3nt: TGCGCCAGCAGTGAAGGCCTCTTTTATGAAGAGACCCAGTACTTC
abundance: few; d_gene: .; v_gene: TRBV6-1; j_gene: TRBJ1-5; CDR3aa: CASSPPDNSNQPQHF; CDR3nt: TGTGCCAGCAGTCCTCCGGACAATAGCAATCAGCCCCAGCATTTT
abundance: few; d_gene: .; v_gene: TRBV9; j_gene: TRBJ2-2; CDR3aa: CASSPGGGAGELFF; CDR3nt: TGTGCCAGCAGCCCAGGTGGGGGAGCCGGGGAGCTGTTTTTT
abundance: .; d_gene: .; v_gene: TRBV7-2; j_gene: TRBJ2-7; CDR3aa: CASSTATSYEQYF; CDR3nt: TGTGCCAGCAGCACCGCCACCTCCTACGAGCAGTACTTC
abundance: .; d_gene: TRBD1; v_gene: TRBV6-5; j_gene: TRBJ2-7; CDR3aa: CASSYSGQKYEQYF; CDR3nt: TGTGCCAGCAGTTACTCGGGACAGAAATACGAGCAGTACTTC
abundance: .; d_gene: TRBD2; v_gene: TRBV29-1; j_gene: TRBJ2-1; CDR3aa: CSVVGGTSGEKNSYNEQFF; CDR3nt: TGCAGCGTTGTTGGTGGGACTAGCGGGGAGAAGAACTCCTACAATGAGCAGTTCTTC
abundance: few; d_gene: .; v_gene: TRBV7-9; j_gene: TRBJ2-7; CDR3aa: CASSLVLQGWAYEQYF; CDR3nt: TGTGCCAGCAGCTTAGTTCTCCAGGGGTGGGCCTACGAGCAGTACTTC
abundance: few; d_gene: TRBD1; v_gene: TRBV11-2; j_gene: TRBJ2-7; CDR3aa: CASSFLGGETYEQYF; CDR3nt: TGTGCCAGCAGCTTCTTAGGGGGCGAAACCTACGAGCAGTACTTC
abundance: few; d_gene: .; v_gene: TRBV9; j_gene: TRBJ1-2; CDR3aa: CASSVGGSGNYGYTF; CDR3nt: TGTGCCAGCAGCGTAGGTGGGAGTGGGAACTATGGCTACACCTTC
abundance: .; d_gene: .; v_gene: TRBV4-3; j_gene: TRBJ1-5; CDR3aa: CASSQGGVRPRIRPQHF; CDR3nt: TGCGCCAGCAGCCAGGGCGGAGTGAGGCCGCGAATTCGGCCCCAGCATTTT
abundance: .; d_gene: TRBD2; v_gene: TRBV10-2; j_gene: TRBJ2-2; CDR3aa: CASSPGLAGGVLTGELFF; CDR3nt: TGCGCCAGCAGTCCGGGACTAGCGGGGGGGGTTCTCACCGGGGAGCTGTTTTTT
abundance: .; d_gene: TRBD1; v_gene: TRBV12-3/TRBV12-4; j_gene: TRBJ1-1; CDR3aa: CASSFRQGVGGTEAFF; CDR3nt: TGTGCCAGCAGTTTCCGACAGGGGGTTGGTGGCACTGAAGCTTTCTTT
abundance: .; d_gene: .; v_gene: TRBV3-1; j_gene: TRBJ2-7; CDR3aa: CASSQREVAYEQYF; CDR3nt: TGTGCCAGCAGCCAGCGTGAAGTTGCCTACGAGCAGTACTTC
abundance: few; d_gene: .; v_gene: TRBV12-3/TRBV12-4; j_gene: TRBJ1-5; CDR3aa: CASSLSRVNQPQHF; CDR3nt: TGTGCCAGCAGTTTAAGCAGGGTGAATCAGCCCCAGCATTTT
abundance: .; d_gene: TRBD2; v_gene: TRBV7-8; j_gene: TRBJ2-1; CDR3aa: CASSSGTREVEEQFF; CDR3nt: TGTGCCAGCAGCTCCGGGACTAGGGAGGTTGAGGAGCAGTTCTTC
abundance: .; d_gene: .; v_gene: TRBV6-1; j_gene: TRBJ1-4; CDR3aa: CASSLTGGTNEKLFF; CDR3nt: TGTGCCAGCAGTCTTACGGGGGGAACTAATGAAAAACTGTTTTTT
abundance: .; d_gene: .; v_gene: TRBV29-1; j_gene: TRBJ2-1; CDR3aa: CSVGKMGGLSYNEQFF; CDR3nt: TGCAGCGTTGGCAAAATGGGGGGGCTGAGCTACAATGAGCAGTTCTTC
abundance: .; d_gene: .; v_gene: TRBV10-3; j_gene: TRBJ2-2; CDR3aa: CAISEGVLRPDTGELFF; CDR3nt: TGTGCCATCAGTGAGGGGGTCCTCAGACCCGACACCGGGGAGCTGTTTTTT
abundance: .; d_gene: .; v_gene: TRBV6-5; j_gene: TRBJ2-3; CDR3aa: CASSYEQGTDTQYF; CDR3nt: TGTGCCAGCAGTTATGAACAGGGCACAGATACGCAGTATTTT
abundance: few; d_gene: .; v_gene: TRBV4-2; j_gene: TRBJ2-7; CDR3aa: CASSQAQTVSYEQYF; CDR3nt: TGTGCCAGCAGCCAAGCCCAGACAGTATCCTACGAGCAGTACTTC
abundance: few; d_gene: TRBD2; v_gene: TRBV7-2; j_gene: TRBJ2-1; CDR3aa: CASSFHGGYNEQFF; CDR3nt: TGTGCCAGCAGCTTTCACGGGGGGTACAATGAGCAGTTCTTC
abundance: .; d_gene: .; v_gene: TRBV4-3; j_gene: TRBJ1-2; CDR3aa: CASRGRNYGYTF; CDR3nt: TGCGCCAGCAGAGGACGGAACTATGGCTACACCTTC
abundance: .; d_gene: .; v_gene: TRBV4-3; j_gene: TRBJ1-2; CDR3aa: CASSQEETAPVDGYTF; CDR3nt: TGCGCCAGCAGCCAAGAAGAGACAGCCCCAGTCGATGGCTACACCTTC
abundance: .; d_gene: .; v_gene: TRBV5-1; j_gene: TRBJ2-1; CDR3aa: CASFTSYNEQFF; CDR3nt: TGCGCCAGCTTCACTTCTTACAATGAGCAGTTCTTC
abundance: .; d_gene: .; v_gene: TRBV7-9; j_gene: TRBJ2-2; CDR3aa: CASSPAPSTGELFF; CDR3nt: TGTGCCAGCAGCCCGGCCCCGAGCACCGGGGAGCTGTTTTTT
abundance: few; d_gene: .; v_gene: TRBV4-1; j_gene: TRBJ2-2; CDR3aa: CASSLTSPGTGELFF; CDR3nt: TGCGCCAGCAGCCTAACCTCCCCCGGCACCGGGGAGCTGTTTTTT
abundance: few; d_gene: .; v_gene: TRBV11-2; j_gene: TRBJ1-1; CDR3aa: CASSSRHPGRDTEAFF; CDR3nt: TGTGCCAGCAGCTCCCGACACCCTGGGCGGGACACTGAAGCTTTCTTT
abundance: .; d_gene: .; v_gene: TRBV9; j_gene: TRBJ2-1; CDR3aa: CASSVDRSNEQFF; CDR3nt: TGTGCCAGCAGCGTAGACAGAAGCAATGAGCAGTTCTTC
abundance: .; d_gene: .; v_gene: TRBV7-9; j_gene: TRBJ1-4; CDR3aa: CASSRPRAGPNEKLFF; CDR3nt: TGTGCCAGCAGCCGCCCACGTGCAGGGCCAAATGAAAAACTGTTTTTT
abundance: many; d_gene: .; v_gene: TRBV6-1; j_gene: TRBJ1-5; CDR3aa: CASSQTGDTNQPQHF; CDR3nt: TGTGCCAGCAGTCAAACCGGGGACACAAATCAGCCCCAGCATTTT
abundance: few; d_gene: TRBD2; v_gene: TRBV7-2; j_gene: TRBJ2-1; CDR3aa: CASSAPGTSLNEQFF; CDR3nt: TGTGCCAGCAGCGCTCCCGGGACTAGTCTCAATGAGCAGTTCTTC
abundance: few; d_gene: TRBD1; v_gene: TRBV20-1; j_gene: TRBJ1-1; CDR3aa: CSARDRGTEAFF; CDR3nt: TGCAGTGCGCGGGACAGGGGAACTGAAGCTTTCTTT
abundance: .; d_gene: TRBD1; v_gene: TRBV7-9; j_gene: TRBJ2-7; CDR3aa: CASSLGGQLEQYF; CDR3nt: TGTGCCAGCAGCTTAGGGGGACAGCTCGAGCAGTACTTC
abundance: few; d_gene: .; v_gene: TRBV6-2/TRBV6-3; j_gene: TRBJ1-5; CDR3aa: CASSYRGGQQPQHF; CDR3nt: TGTGCCAGCAGTTACCGGGGAGGCCAGCAGCCCCAGCATTTT
abundance: .; d_gene: .; v_gene: TRBV29-1; j_gene: TRBJ2-7; CDR3aa: CSVREVDEQYF; CDR3nt: TGCAGCGTTCGGGAAGTGGACGAGCAGTACTTC
abundance: .; d_gene: TRBD1; v_gene: TRBV12-3/TRBV12-4; j_gene: TRBJ2-2; CDR3aa: CASSSDRKNTGELFF; CDR3nt: TGTGCCAGCAGCTCGGACAGGAAGAACACCGGGGAGCTGTTTTTT
abundance: few; d_gene: .; v_gene: TRBV29-1; j_gene: TRBJ2-1; CDR3aa: CSVDGATGQSSYNEQFF; CDR3nt: TGCAGCGTTGATGGGGCGACAGGCCAAAGCTCCTACAATGAGCAGTTCTTC
abundance: .; d_gene: .; v_gene: TRBV9; j_gene: TRBJ2-5; CDR3aa: CASSPTPTETQYF; CDR3nt: TGTGCCAGCAGCCCGACCCCCACGGAGACCCAGTACTTC
abundance: .; d_gene: .; v_gene: TRBV7-9; j_gene: TRBJ2-1; CDR3aa: CASSFGQDNEQFF; CDR3nt: TGTGCCAGCAGCTTCGGGCAGGACAATGAGCAGTTCTTC
abundance: .; d_gene: TRBD1; v_gene: TRBV6-5; j_gene: TRBJ2-7; CDR3aa: CASSYLHEWDRGIYEQYF; CDR3nt: TGTGCCAGCAGTTACTTACATGAGTGGGACAGGGGGATCTACGAGCAGTACTTC
abundance: .; d_gene: .; v_gene: TRBV6-1; j_gene: TRBJ2-1; CDR3aa: CASSHHFGGARNEQFF; CDR3nt: TGTGCCAGCAGCCACCACTTTGGGGGGGCGAGGAATGAGCAGTTCTTC
abundance: few; d_gene: .; v_gene: TRBV12-3/TRBV12-4; j_gene: TRBJ1-1; CDR3aa: CATSLISWGTEAFF; CDR3nt: TGTGCCACGTCCCTCATTTCGTGGGGCACTGAAGCTTTCTTT
abundance: .; d_gene: .; v_gene: TRBV20-1; j_gene: TRBJ1-2; CDR3aa: CSAISYGYTF; CDR3nt: TGCAGTGCTATCTCTTATGGCTACACCTTC
abundance: few; d_gene: .; v_gene: TRBV9; j_gene: TRBJ1-2; CDR3aa: CASSVQPSGRGEHYGYTF; CDR3nt: TGTGCCAGCAGCGTCCAACCGTCGGGGAGGGGGGAGCACTATGGCTACACCTTC
abundance: few; d_gene: .; v_gene: TRBV28; j_gene: TRBJ2-4; CDR3aa: CASSLDIQYF; CDR3nt: TGTGCCAGCAGTTTGGACATTCAGTACTTC
abundance: few; d_gene: TRBD2; v_gene: TRBV4-3; j_gene: TRBJ2-3; CDR3aa: CASSQPSSGGGPDTQYF; CDR3nt: TGCGCCAGCAGCCAACCCTCTAGCGGGGGGGGGCCAGATACGCAGTATTTT
abundance: few; d_gene: TRBD2; v_gene: TRBV9; j_gene: TRBJ2-7; CDR3aa: CASSPGGSSYEQYF; CDR3nt: TGTGCCAGCAGCCCCGGGGGGAGCTCCTACGAGCAGTACTTC
abundance: few; d_gene: TRBD2; v_gene: TRBV11-2; j_gene: TRBJ2-5; CDR3aa: CASSSLAGQETQYF; CDR3nt: TGTGCCAGCAGCTCACTAGCGGGACAAGAGACCCAGTACTTC
abundance: few; d_gene: TRBD2; v_gene: TRBV4-1; j_gene: TRBJ2-1; CDR3aa: CASSHLAGGYNEQFF; CDR3nt: TGCGCCAGCAGCCATTTAGCGGGAGGGTACAATGAGCAGTTCTTC
abundance: .; d_gene: .; v_gene: TRBV14; j_gene: TRBJ2-1; CDR3aa: CASSQWTGPYNEQFF; CDR3nt: TGTGCCAGCAGCCAATGGACGGGACCCTACAATGAGCAGTTCTTC
abundance: .; d_gene: TRBD2; v_gene: TRBV3-1; j_gene: TRBJ2-5; CDR3aa: CARTKPAGGRKTSETQYF; CDR3nt: TGTGCCAGGACCAAACCGGCGGGAGGGAGGAAAACAAGTGAGACCCAGTACTTC
abundance: many; d_gene: TRBD1; v_gene: TRBV5-1; j_gene: TRBJ2-7; CDR3aa: CASSLDLGGWYEQYF; CDR3nt: TGCGCCAGCAGCTTGGACTTAGGGGGCTGGTACGAGCAGTACTTC
abundance: .; d_gene: .; v_gene: TRBV24-1; j_gene: TRBJ2-1; CDR3aa: CATSDLTGSYNEQFF; CDR3nt: TGTGCCACCAGTGATTTGACAGGGTCCTACAATGAGCAGTTCTTC
abundance: many; d_gene: .; v_gene: TRBV5-1; j_gene: TRBJ2-7; CDR3aa: CASSGEPSYEQYF; CDR3nt: TGCGCCAGCAGCGGGGAGCCCTCCTACGAGCAGTACTTC
abundance: many; d_gene: TRBD1; v_gene: TRBV24-1; j_gene: TRBJ2-3; CDR3aa: CATSGTGVADTQYF; CDR3nt: TGTGCCACATCCGGGACAGGGGTAGCAGATACGCAGTATTTT